A single sample is the source of the 26 T cell receptor beta chains below, sequenced in a study of cytomegalovirus exposure and HLA in healthy donors. The PCR employed 60 Vbeta primers together with 13 Jbeta primers. Some clones are missing from TCRdb's copy, which holds only in-frame ones; the method was immunoSEQ multiplex PCR. The listing records over 200,000 clones. The sample comprised PBMCs. The receptors stem from a woman in her 30s in good health and CMV-seropositive.

V is TRBV5-1 and J is TRBJ1-1; the D gene is possibly TRBD1 (5 bases). Germline CDR1 and CDR2: SGHRS and YFSETQ. This CDR3 is 15 amino acids long. Between the trimmed V and J ends, which lost 0 bases and 0 bases, there was a span of 9 bases. The CDR3 loop is CASSLGTTVNTEAFF. The CDR3 bases are TGCGCCAGCAGCTTGGGTACGACAGTGAACACTGAAGCTTTCTTT.

This chain links TRBV4-1 with TRBJ1-1; a weak D match, TRBD1 (5 bases). CDR3 length: 16 amino acids. Germline CDR1 and CDR2: MGHRA and YSYEKL. The V and J ends lost 1 base and 5 bases respectively, with 17 bases between them. CDR3 in DNA: TGCGCCAGCAGCCAAGGTCAATGGTCAGGGTGGACTGAAGCTTTCTTT. This translates into CASSQGQWSGWTEAFF.

The CDR3 DNA follows: TGTGCCAGATCTTCCGGGGGAGGGGGCTACGAGCAGTACTTC. It translates to CARSSGGGGYEQYF. This sequence joins TRBV30 and TRBJ2-7; TRBD2 might be the D (7 bases). The V end lost 8 bases, the J end lost 3 bases, and 20 bases lay between the germline ends. This CDR3 is 14 amino acids long. Germline CDR1 is GTSNPN and CDR2 is SVGIG (reference sequence).

Note on this clone: At one of its ends the junction is not consistent with the germline gene, which may arise from a read error. The V call is TRBV7-8, the J call TRBJ2-7; 11 positions agree with TRBD2. Per the germline V gene, CDR1 is SGHVS and CDR2 is FQNEAQ. The length of the CDR3 is 14 residues. CDR3 sequence reads: CASSVAGGPYEQYF. The CDR3 DNA is TGTGCCAGCAGCGTAGCGGGAGGGCCATACGAGCAGTACTTC.

With respect to this clone: One end of the junction fails to match germline, which may point to a read error. The rearrangement links TRBV7-9 to TRBJ2-2, with TRBD2 matching 8 bases. The CDR3 is 17 amino acids. Germline assignment: CDR1 SEHNR and CDR2 FQNEAQ (reference sequence). The CDR3 region is CASSQDMREDPAGELFF. CDR3 DNA: TGCGCCAGCAGCCAAGATATGCGGGAGGATCCCGCCGGGGAGCTGTTTTTT.

The chain combines TRBV9 with TRBJ1-2, with a possible D match to TRBD1 (5 bases). CDR3 length equals 13 residues. V was trimmed by 1 base and J by 3 bases, leaving 7 bases between them. Germline V gene sequence: CDR1 SGDLS, CDR2 YYNGEE. The CDR3 loop is CASSVQGYYGYTF. The CDR3 coding sequence is TGTGCCAGCAGCGTACAGGGATACTATGGCTACACCTTC.

The rearrangement uses TRBV10-1 and TRBJ2-3; D perhaps matches TRBD1 (6 bases). Germline V lookup: CDR1 WNHNN, CDR2 SYGVQD (reference sequence). V lost 4 bases, J lost 2 bases, and 13 bases lay in between. The length of the CDR3 is 15 residues. The CDR3 sequence: CASSGGPDNTDTQYF. The CDR3 DNA reads as TGCGCCAGCAGTGGGGGGCCCGACAACACAGATACGCAGTATTTT.

This chain joins TRBV19 and TRBJ1-2, with 7 positions matching TRBD1. The V and J ends lost 6 bases and 9 bases, in that order; junction bases with no gene match: 16. Per germline, CDR1 LNHDA and CDR2 SQIVND (reference sequence). The CDR3 length is 15 residues. The CDR3 spells CASRTGTDRGYRYTF. The CDR3 nucleotides read TGTGCCAGTAGAACTGGGACAGATCGGGGATATCGCTACACCTTC.

J is TRBJ1-2 and V is TRBV6-1; D is undetermined. From germline, CDR1 is MNHNS and CDR2 SASEGT. The CDR3 consists of 16 residues. V lost 3 bases and J lost 8, with 22 bases in between. CDR3 amino acids: CASSDHLRPLRGGYTF. The CDR3 nucleotides are TGTGCCAGCAGTGATCATCTGCGGCCATTACGGGGAGGCTACACCTTC.

The gene calls are TRBV7-2 and TRBJ1-3; perhaps TRBD1 as D (5 bases). CDR3 length equals 16 residues. The V end lost 0 bases, the J end lost 2 bases, and 11 bases lay between the germline ends. Per germline, CDR1 SGHTA and CDR2 FQGNSA. As DNA, the CDR3 is TGTGCCAGCAGCTTAGCTCAGGGTAGGACTGGAAACACCATATATTTT. It specifies CASSLAQGRTGNTIYF.

This sequence joins TRBV7-6 and TRBJ2-5; D is ambiguous. Trimming stripped 2 bases from V and 0 bases from J, with 4 bases between. The length of the CDR3 is 13 residues. The V gene's germline CDR1 is SGHVS and CDR2 FNYEAQ. CDR3 loop: CASSLHNQETQYF. The CDR3 bases are TGTGCCAGCAGCTTACACAACCAAGAGACCCAGTACTTC. Full variable domain (missing parts from reference TRBV7-6 and TRBJ2-5): GAGVSQSPRYKVTKRGQDVALRCDPISGHVSLYWYRQALGQGPEFLTYFNYEAQQDKSGLPNDRFSAERPEGSISTLTIQRTEQRDSAMYRCASSLHNQETQYFGPGTRLLVL.

The chain employs TRBV4-3 and TRBJ2-1; 7 bases fit TRBD1. This CDR3 contains 12 residues. CDR1 and CDR2 (germline): LGHNA, YSLEER. The ends lost 3 bases at V and 12 bases at J; junction bases unmatched: 5. Written as DNA, the CDR3 is TGCGCCAGCAGCCATGATCGGACAGGGCAGTTCTTC. This translates into CASSHDRTGQFF.

This chain connects TRBV6-1 to TRBJ1-4; 12 bases are a match to TRBD1. This CDR3 region has 16 residues. The ends lost 4 bases at V and 11 bases at J; junction bases unmatched: 11. Germline assignment: CDR1 MNHNS and CDR2 SASEGT. The CDR3 here is CASSGAGTGGGGKLFF. CDR3 in DNA: TGTGCCAGCAGTGGGGCCGGGACAGGGGGCGGGGGGAAACTGTTTTTT.

This rearrangement joins TRBV5-1 to TRBJ1-5; 9 nucleotides line up with TRBD1. V shed 7 bases, J shed 7 bases, and the junction held 9 bases outside the gene matches. The CDR3 extends over 14 amino acids. CDR1 and CDR2 (germline): SGHRS, YFSETQ. CDR3 DNA sequence: TGCGCCAGCTCCGAGGGGACAGGGTTACAGCCCCAGCATTTT. Translated: CASSEGTGLQPQHF.

The rearrangement links TRBV6-1 to TRBJ2-3; the D gene is possibly TRBD1 (5 bases). The CDR3 totals 14 residues. Trimming shortened V by 1 base and J by 2 bases, and 7 bases separated the two germline ends. The germline gives CDR1 MNHNS, CDR2 SASEGT. The CDR3 nucleotides are TGTGCCAGCAGTGAAGGGGGCCACACAGATACGCAGTATTTT. This gives the protein CASSEGGHTDTQYF.

The J gene is TRBJ1-5, the V gene TRBV6-5; D uncertain. The V end was cut by 0 bases, the J end by 6 bases, with 12 bases between. Germline V lookup: CDR1 MNHEY, CDR2 SVGAGI. CDR3 length: 15 amino acids. The CDR3 sequence is CASSYSMQSTQPQHF. The CDR3 DNA follows: TGTGCCAGCAGTTACTCGATGCAATCTACTCAGCCCCAGCATTTT.

The rearrangement uses TRBV4-3 and TRBJ2-5; TRBD2 matches at 10 bases. The germline CDR1 and CDR2 sequences are LGHNA and YSLEER. There are 17 residues in the CDR3. After removal of 0 bases from V and 4 bases from J, the junction contained 8 bases not matched to a gene. CDR3 sequence (DNA): TGCGCCAGCAGCCAAGATTATCTAGCGGGAGCCCCAGAGACCCAGTACTTC. It translates to CASSQDYLAGAPETQYF.

V gene TRBV5-6 combines with J gene TRBJ2-3; a weak D match, TRBD2 (6 bases). CDR1 and CDR2 (germline): SGHDT, YYEEEE. There are 15 residues in the CDR3. Trimming shortened V by 1 base and J by 0 bases, and 9 bases separated the two germline ends. The CDR3 DNA reads as TGTGCCAGCAGCTTGCGTAGCGGCAGCACAGATACGCAGTATTTT. This encodes CASSLRSGSTDTQYF. Looking up the rest from reference TRBV5-6 and TRBJ2-3 gives the full variable domain: DAGVTQSPTHLIKTRGQQVTLRCSPKSGHDTVSWYQQALGQGPQFIFQYYEEEERQRGNFPDRFSGHQFPNYSSELNVNALLLGDSALYLCASSLRSGSTDTQYFGPGTRLTVL.

The rearrangement uses TRBV6-6 and TRBJ2-1, with TRBD1 as a possible D gene (5 bases). The CDR3 sequence is 11 residues long. Germline V gives CDR1 MNHNY, CDR2 SVGAGI (reference sequence). With 2 bases removed from V and 14 bases from J, the gap between germline ends came to 10 bases. The CDR3 is CASSYGKGKFF. The CDR3 bases are TGTGCCAGCAGTTACGGGAAGGGGAAGTTCTTC.

The gene calls are TRBV4-1 and TRBJ1-2, with a tentative D call TRBD1 (5 bases). Germline V gives CDR1 MGHRA, CDR2 YSYEKL. The CDR3 consists of 14 residues. The V end was cut by 3 bases, the J end by 1 base, with 9 bases between. The CDR3 here is CASSQGGVNYGYTF. For the CDR3, the DNA is TGCGCCAGCAGCCAGGGGGGAGTTAACTATGGCTACACCTTC.

The CDR3 sequence is CASSEQGNSPLHF. The CDR3 nucleotides read TGTGCCAGTTCCGAACAGGGAAATTCACCCCTCCACTTT. V usage is TRBV19 and J usage is TRBJ1-6; maybe TRBD1 (6 bases). This CDR3 is 13 amino acids long. Germline CDR1 reads LNHDA; CDR2 reads SQIVND (reference sequence). Trimming pared 8 bases from V and 7 bases from J, leaving 12 bases between.

The chain couples TRBV30 to TRBJ1-1; D is unresolved. The CDR3 has 13 amino acids. The V and J ends lost 1 base and 4 bases respectively, with 10 bases between them. Looked up from germline, CDR1 is GTSNPN and CDR2 is SVGIG (reference sequence). The CDR3 here is CAWSAGRFTEAFF. CDR3 nucleotides: TGTGCCTGGAGTGCGGGGAGGTTCACTGAAGCTTTCTTT.

The rearrangement joins TRBV2 to TRBJ2-7; 11 bases match TRBD1. CDR1 is SNHLY, CDR2 FYNNEI, per germline. V dropped 6 bases and J dropped 5; count of bases not matched to a gene: 6. CDR3 length equals 14 residues. CDR3 sequence: CASRRTGGFDEQYF. The CDR3 nucleotides read TGTGCCAGCAGGAGGACAGGGGGCTTCGACGAGCAGTACTTC.

This chain links TRBV5-1 with TRBJ2-3; 14 bases are shared with TRBD2. V gave up 4 bases and J gave up 5 bases; unmatched junction bases: 3. The CDR3 length is 15 residues. The germline V gene has CDR1 SGHRS and CDR2 YFSETQ. CDR3 residues: CASSTGTSGGDTQYF. In nucleotides, the CDR3 is TGCGCCAGCAGCACCGGGACTAGCGGGGGAGATACGCAGTATTTT.

The rearrangement joins TRBV5-1 to TRBJ1-3; D is possibly TRBD1 (6 bases). The CDR3 is 15 amino acids. Trimming removed 4 bases at V and 0 bases at J, with 11 bases between. The germline gives CDR1 SGHRS, CDR2 YFSETQ. CDR3 region: CASSGQSLSGNTIYF. The CDR3 region has the DNA TGCGCCAGCAGCGGACAGAGCCTCTCTGGAAACACCATATATTTT.

The chain carries TRBV9 and TRBJ1-5; perhaps TRBD1 as D (5 bases). Germline assignment: CDR1 SGDLS and CDR2 YYNGEE. With 4 bases removed from V and 6 bases from J, the gap between germline ends came to 14 bases. The CDR3 spans 14 residues. CDR3 sequence: CASSPPGVPQPQHF. The DNA for the CDR3 is TGTGCCAGCAGCCCACCGGGGGTCCCTCAGCCCCAGCATTTT.